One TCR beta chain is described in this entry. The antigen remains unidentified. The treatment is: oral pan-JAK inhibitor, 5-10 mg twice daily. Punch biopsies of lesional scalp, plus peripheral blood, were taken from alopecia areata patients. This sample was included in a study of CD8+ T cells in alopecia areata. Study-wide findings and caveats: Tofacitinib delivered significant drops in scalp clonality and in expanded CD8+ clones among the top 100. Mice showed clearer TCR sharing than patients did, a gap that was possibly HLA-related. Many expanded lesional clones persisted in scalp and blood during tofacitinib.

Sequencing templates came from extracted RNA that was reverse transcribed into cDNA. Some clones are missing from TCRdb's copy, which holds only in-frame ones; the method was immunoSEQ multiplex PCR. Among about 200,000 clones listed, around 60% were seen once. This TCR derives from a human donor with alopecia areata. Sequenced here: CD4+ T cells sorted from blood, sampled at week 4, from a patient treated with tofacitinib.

The CDR3 bases are TGTGCCTGGGCTACGGGTTATGAGCAGTACTTC. It is translated as CAWATGYEQYF. V gene TRBV30 combines with J gene TRBJ2-7; D is ambiguous. CDR1 GTSNPN and CDR2 SVGIG come from the germline V gene (reference sequence). The CDR3 is 11 amino acids. V shed 5 bases and J shed 7 bases, with 12 bases lying between them.